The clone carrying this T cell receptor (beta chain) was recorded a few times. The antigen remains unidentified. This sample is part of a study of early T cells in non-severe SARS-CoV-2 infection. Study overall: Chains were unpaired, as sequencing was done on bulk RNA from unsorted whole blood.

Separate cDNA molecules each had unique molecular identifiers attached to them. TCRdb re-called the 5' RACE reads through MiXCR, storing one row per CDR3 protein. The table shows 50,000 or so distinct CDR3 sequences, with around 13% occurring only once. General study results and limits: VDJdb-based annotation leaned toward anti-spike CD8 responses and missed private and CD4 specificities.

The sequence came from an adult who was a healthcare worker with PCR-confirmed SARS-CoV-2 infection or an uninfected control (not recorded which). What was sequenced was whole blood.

CDR3 nucleotide sequence: TGTGCCAGCAGCTACAGGGGGCGAGACACCGGGGAGCTGTTTTTT. This sequence encodes CASSYRGRDTGELFF. This rearrangement joins TRBV12-3 or TRBV12-4 to TRBJ2-2; TRBD1 agrees at 9 bases. Trimming at V came to 6 bases and at J to 3 bases, leaving 5 bases not matched to a gene. The CDR3 length is 15 residues.